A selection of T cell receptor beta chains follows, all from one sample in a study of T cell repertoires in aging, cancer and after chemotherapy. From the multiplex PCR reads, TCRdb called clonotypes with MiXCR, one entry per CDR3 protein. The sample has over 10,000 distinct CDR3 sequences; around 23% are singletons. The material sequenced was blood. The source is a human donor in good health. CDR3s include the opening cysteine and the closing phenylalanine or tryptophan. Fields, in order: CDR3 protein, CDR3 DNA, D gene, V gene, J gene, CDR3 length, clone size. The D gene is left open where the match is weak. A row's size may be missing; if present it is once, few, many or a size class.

CASMRIGGYEQYF	TGTGCCAGCATGAGAATAGGGGGGTACGAGCAGTACTTC	NA	TRBV5-4	TRBJ2-7	13	NA
CATSRDRAYEQYF	TGTGCCACCAGCCGGGACAGAGCCTACGAGCAGTACTTC	TRBD1	TRBV24-1	TRBJ2-7	13	NA
CASSLANEKLFF	TGTGCCAGCAGCTTAGCTAATGAAAAACTGTTTTTT	NA	TRBV7-2	TRBJ1-4	12	NA
CASRGTVETQYF	TGTGCCAGCAGAGGGACAGTGGAGACCCAGTACTTC	TRBD1	TRBV27	TRBJ2-5	12	NA
CASSDLGANYGYTF	TGTGCCAGTAGCGACTTGGGGGCTAACTATGGCTACACCTTC	NA	TRBV19	TRBJ1-2	14	NA
CASSGISTGELFF	TGTGCCAGCAGTGGGATTTCCACCGGGGAGCTGTTTTTT	NA	TRBV6-1	TRBJ2-2	13	few
CATSREGPQETQYF	TGTGCCACCAGCAGGGAAGGACCGCAAGAGACCCAGTACTTC	NA	TRBV15	TRBJ2-5	14	once
CASRVQGIGNQPQHF	TGTGCCAGTAGGGTACAGGGTATTGGCAATCAGCCCCAGCATTTT	NA	TRBV19	TRBJ1-5	15	few
CSAAGGGQAQHF	TGCAGTGCGGCGGGCGGAGGCCAGGCCCAGCATTTT	NA	TRBV20-1	TRBJ1-5	12	NA
CSGIRSVAYNEQFF	TGCAGTGGCATCAGGTCAGTTGCTTACAATGAGCAGTTCTTC	NA	TRBV20-1	TRBJ2-1	14	few
CASSVGRRNTDTQYF	TGTGCCAGCAGTGTTGGACGGAGAAACACAGATACGCAGTATTTT	NA	TRBV25-1	TRBJ2-3	15	NA
CASSLVGGGNQPQHF	TGTGCCAGCAGTTTAGTTGGGGGCGGCAATCAGCCCCAGCATTTT	NA	TRBV12-3/TRBV12-4	TRBJ1-5	15	few
CASSSVAGVRWDTQYF	TGTGCCAGCAGCTCCGTGGCAGGGGTTCGGTGGGATACGCAGTATTTT	NA	TRBV7-6	TRBJ2-3	16	many
CASSTSFAGNSPLHF	TGTGCCAGCAGTACCTCCTTCGCGGGGAATTCACCCCTCCACTTT	NA	TRBV6-5	TRBJ1-6	15	medium-sized
CASSAQVGRVGVDTQYF	TGTGCCAGCAGTGCCCAGGTTGGTCGAGTCGGAGTAGATACGCAGTATTTT	NA	TRBV25-1	TRBJ2-3	17	NA
CVSSFATGAPNSPLHF	TGTGTTAGCAGTTTTGCCACAGGGGCTCCTAATTCACCCCTCCACTTT	TRBD1	TRBV6-6	TRBJ1-6	16	NA
CSAREGGARPYNSPLHF	TGCAGTGCTCGGGAGGGGGGCGCGAGACCCTATAATTCACCCCTCCACTTT	NA	TRBV20-1	TRBJ1-6	17	many
CASSFLRTGGYTDTQYF	TGTGCCAGCAGTTTCCTCAGGACAGGCGGGTACACAGATACGCAGTATTTT	TRBD1	TRBV25-1	TRBJ2-3	17	NA
CASSISVTGGRGYTF	TGTGCCAGTAGTATTTCCGTGACAGGGGGCCGTGGCTACACCTTC	TRBD1	TRBV19	TRBJ1-2	15	few
CSAPVGNTIYF	TGCAGTGCCCCCGTTGGAAACACCATATATTTT	NA	TRBV20-1	TRBJ1-3	11	many
CASSYGDRVPYEQYF	TGTGCCAGCAGTTACGGGGACAGGGTTCCCTACGAGCAGTACTTC	TRBD1	TRBV6-5	TRBJ2-7	15	NA
CASSPLAAQETQYF	TGTGCCAGCTCACCACTCGCGGCTCAAGAGACCCAGTACTTC	NA	TRBV18	TRBJ2-5	14	few
CASSLWDRGFDEQFF	TGTGCCAGCAGCTTATGGGACAGGGGATTCGATGAGCAGTTCTTC	TRBD1	TRBV7-9	TRBJ2-1	15	few
CASSQDLAGGLFYEQYF	TGCGCCAGCAGCCAAGATCTAGCGGGGGGGCTATTCTACGAGCAGTACTTC	TRBD2	TRBV4-2	TRBJ2-7	17	NA
CARSPRTGSTDTQYF	TGTGCCAGAAGCCCTCGGACAGGTAGCACAGATACGCAGTATTTT	TRBD1	TRBV5-3	TRBJ2-3	15	NA
CASSFGAGYTF	TGTGCCAGCAGTTTCGGGGCTGGCTACACCTTC	NA	TRBV12-3/TRBV12-4	TRBJ1-2	11	medium-sized
CASSYPMEETQYF	TGTGCCAGCAGTTACCCGATGGAAGAGACCCAGTACTTC	NA	TRBV6-2/TRBV6-3	TRBJ2-5	13	few
CASSLTLTGVETQYF	TGTGCCAGCAGCTTAACGTTAACAGGGGTGGAGACCCAGTACTTC	TRBD1	TRBV7-3	TRBJ2-5	15	NA
CASSRLGQYYGYTF	TGTGCCAGCAGTCGCCTGGGACAATACTATGGCTACACCTTC	NA	TRBV12-3/TRBV12-4	TRBJ1-2	14	NA
CASSPSRDREGNGYTF	TGTGCCAGCTCACCAAGCCGGGACAGGGAAGGAAATGGCTACACCTTC	TRBD1	TRBV18	TRBJ1-2	16	NA
CASSVTGGDYYNEQFF	TGTGCCAGCAGCGTAACAGGGGGCGACTACTACAATGAGCAGTTCTTC	TRBD1	TRBV25-1	TRBJ2-1	16	NA
CASSYSGWSSNSPLHF	TGTGCCAGCAGTTACAGTGGCTGGTCCTCTAATTCACCCCTCCACTTT	NA	TRBV6-5	TRBJ1-6	16	few
CASSLSGAGANEKLFF	TGTGCCAGCAGCTTGTCAGGGGCAGGGGCTAATGAAAAACTGTTTTTT	NA	TRBV7-2	TRBJ1-4	16	few
CASRNIFRLNQPQHF	TGTGCCAGTAGGAACATTTTTCGTTTAAATCAGCCCCAGCATTTT	NA	TRBV19	TRBJ1-5	15	few
CASGFWTGIYGYTF	TGTGCCAGCGGCTTTTGGACAGGCATCTATGGCTACACCTTC	TRBD1	TRBV5-5	TRBJ1-2	14	NA
CASSLGWQDTEAFF	TGTGCCAGCAGCTTGGGATGGCAGGACACTGAAGCTTTCTTT	NA	TRBV5-6	TRBJ1-1	14	NA
CASSRELAASYEQYF	TGTGCCAGCAGCCGAGAACTAGCGGCCTCCTACGAGCAGTACTTC	TRBD2	TRBV11-2	TRBJ2-7	15	few
CSARPQLGEQFF	TGCAGTGCTAGACCCCAGTTGGGTGAGCAGTTCTTC	NA	TRBV20-1	TRBJ2-1	12	few
CASSRLTRGVNTGELFF	TGTGCCAGCAGCCGTCTCACCCGGGGGGTAAACACCGGGGAGCTGTTTTTT	TRBD2	TRBV11-2	TRBJ2-2	17	NA
CASSPRTGGNTEAFF	TGTGCCAGTAGTCCAAGGACTGGGGGGAACACTGAAGCTTTCTTT	NA	TRBV19	TRBJ1-1	15	NA
CASSSREPYGYTF	TGTGCCAGCAGCTCGAGGGAACCCTATGGCTACACCTTC	NA	TRBV7-3	TRBJ1-2	13	NA
CASSLIGTGGSMNYGYTF	TGTGCCAGCAGTTTAATTGGGACAGGGGGTTCTATGAACTATGGCTACACCTTC	TRBD1	TRBV27	TRBJ1-2	18	NA
CASSLLGRGGYTF	TGTGCCAGCAGCTTGCTCGGGCGAGGGGGCTACACCTTC	NA	TRBV5-4	TRBJ1-2	13	few
CASKLAGGPDEQFF	TGTGCCAGCAAATTAGCGGGGGGGCCTGATGAGCAGTTCTTC	TRBD2	TRBV6-2/TRBV6-3	TRBJ2-1	14	few
CASSLVHNEQFF	TGTGCCAGCAGCTTAGTTCACAATGAGCAGTTCTTC	NA	TRBV7-9	TRBJ2-1	12	NA
CASSQDLGGLEPQHF	TGCGCCAGCAGCCAAGATCTGGGGGGTTTAGAGCCCCAGCATTTT	NA	TRBV4-2	TRBJ1-5	15	NA
CAISESGPSYEKLFF	TGTGCCATCAGTGAGTCGGGACCGAGTTATGAAAAACTGTTTTTT	NA	TRBV10-3	TRBJ1-4	15	NA
CASSDGQGAEETQYF	TGTGCCAGCAGCGATGGACAGGGGGCGGAAGAGACCCAGTACTTC	TRBD1	TRBV5-6	TRBJ2-5	15	NA
CASKSTLGTHKTQYF	TGTGCCAGCAAATCCACCCTCGGGACCCATAAGACCCAGTACTTC	NA	TRBV6-5	TRBJ2-5	15	few
CASSLRSRTDTQYF	TGTGCCAGCAGCTTACGGTCCCGCACAGATACGCAGTATTTT	NA	TRBV7-2	TRBJ2-3	14	NA
CASIDPYSGANVLTF	TGTGCCAGCATCGACCCGTACTCTGGGGCCAACGTCCTGACTTTC	NA	TRBV6-5	TRBJ2-6	15	medium-sized
CASSLEVADTQYF	TGTGCCAGCAGCCTAGAAGTGGCAGATACGCAGTATTTT	NA	TRBV12-3/TRBV12-4	TRBJ2-3	13	few
CASSPGQGSEQYF	TGTGCCAGCAGCCCGGGACAGGGAAGCGAGCAGTACTTC	TRBD1	TRBV14	TRBJ2-7	13	few
CASSEGHRAETQYF	TGTGCCAGCAGTGAGGGCCACCGGGCGGAGACCCAGTACTTC	NA	TRBV6-1	TRBJ2-5	14	few
CSPPGGNYRDEQYF	TGCAGCCCCCCCGGCGGCAATTACAGGGACGAGCAGTACTTC	NA	TRBV29-1	TRBJ2-7	14	NA
CASSIGGGTDTQYF	TGTGCCAGTAGTATAGGGGGGGGCACAGATACGCAGTATTTT	NA	TRBV19	TRBJ2-3	14	few